This note documents a single TCR beta chain sequence. Its antigen is not yet known. It has no much larger one-base neighbor in the sample; base qualities were not kept. This entry belongs to a study of blood T cell repertoires in COVID-19 (dated by TCRdb to about 2020). For the study in its entirety: The collaborator samples originated in the United States, Italy and Spain and spanned the acute and convalescent phases of COVID-19. The prospective study material was composed of cDNA or gDNA derived from T cells, B-cell-depleted T cells, or PBMCs. Subjects who had been exposed to COVID-19, were actively infected with it, or had recovered from it provided the deeply sampled blood TCRbeta repertoires that made up the dataset. The repertoires were released in a freely available public database meant as a resource for research on the immune response to SARS-CoV-2. Samples were obtained from the ongoing ImmuneRACE study (first 160 participants) and from 1,000 to 1,500 subjects provided by 6 global collaborators. Nearly every sample came with metadata listing a de-identified subject ID, COVID-19 status, age in years and sex. Where available, HLA class I and class II types were taken from metadata supplied by the sample provider and were not determined by assay-based typing.

The collaborating institutions used their own protocols to collect whole blood in K2EDTA tubes. Collaborator samples were shipped for TCRbeta analysis as frozen whole blood, isolated PBMCs, or DNA extracted from either sample type. TCRbeta CDR3 regions were amplified from genomic DNA using the immunoSEQ Assay, a bias-controlled multiplex PCR. Per the source publication's procedure: Nucleated cell counts per sample were estimated from amplification of reference gene primers within the assay. To quantify the absolute abundance of each unique TCRbeta CDR3 rearrangement, sequence reads were collapsed and filtered. For each sample, productive Simpson clonality was calculated as the square root of Simpson's diversity index across productive rearrangements. The table comes from immuneACCESS by way of TCRdb, which keeps in-frame sequences with V and J called. Part of the clones is missing from these tables; in studies checked, under half for an unresolved V gene and the rest for unknown reasons. V, J and clone size derive from that table, while D and trimming were established from the DNA sequence. The sample table contains 90,000 to 140,000 clones; only one count was recorded for 65% to 90% of them. Around 4.3% of the sample is in the top ten clones.

The study at large found these results: Clinical and demographic metadata were provided uncurated, with the amount varying by source and participant.

The CDR3 runs 14 residues from the cysteine to the phenylalanine. CDR3 DNA only is kept here, 42 bases in frame from base 1. The germline V gene provides CDR1 SGHAT and CDR2 FQNNGV. V is cut by 0 bases and J by 9 bases, and the space between the germline ends is 12 bases. Sequenced material: peripheral blood. The receptor's source is a man in his fifties with acute or convalescent COVID-19. The V gene is TRBV11-2 and the J gene is TRBJ2-1; perhaps TRBD2 is the D gene, with 6 bases matching. The CDR3 protein: CASSLDAGSSEQFF. The sequence in DNA is TGTGCCAGCAGCTTAGATGCGGGGTCGTCTGAGCAGTTCTTC.